This note documents a single T cell receptor beta chain sequence. As processed by the authors: Reference gene primer amplification gave estimated nucleated cell counts. Repertoires were generated with immunoSEQ multiplex PCR, while TCRdb's copy carries only in-frame clones and drops some. V, J and clone size reflect that table, while D and trimming were determined from the DNA. Among roughly 140,000 clones listed, 84% were seen once. The data originate from a study of blood T cell repertoires in COVID-19. Overall study context: Specimens from acute and convalescent COVID-19 originated in the United States, Italy and Spain. PBMCs, B-cell-depleted T cells, or T cells were the source of the cDNA or gDNA that made up the material.

This CDR3 is built from 16 residues. The V gene end was trimmed by 5 bases and the J gene end by 6 bases; junction bases not matched to a gene: 6. Germline V gene data show CDR1 as SGHTA and CDR2 as FQGNSA. Sequenced: peripheral blood. This rearrangement joins TRBV7-2 to TRBJ2-1; 14 nucleotides match TRBD2. The origin of this receptor is a woman between 50 and 59 years old with acute or convalescent COVID-19. CDR3 sequence: CASSLGTSGSGNEQFF. In DNA, the CDR3 is TGTGCCAGCAGCCTCGGGACTAGCGGGAGCGGCAATGAGCAGTTCTTC.